The text below deals with one TCR beta chain. The CDR3 goes on 3 residues after the read ends, and that part is filled in from the germline J gene. These data belong to a study of Tregs in tolerant kidney transplant recipients. Germline loops: CDR1 MNHEY, CDR2 SVGEGT. Between the trimmed V and J ends, which lost 6 bases and 4 bases, there was a span of 5 bases. The CDR3 has 11 amino acids. Sequencing used immunoSEQ multiplex PCR; TCRdb keeps in-frame clones, though not all of them. This table lists roughly 53,000 clones. The origin of this receptor is a human donor who received a combined kidney and bone marrow transplant. The input for sequencing was CD4+ T cells from blood, taken before the transplant. V usage is TRBV6-2 or TRBV6-3 and J usage is TRBJ2-3; D uncertain. CDR3 sequence: CASSNSDTQYF. Partial CDR3 DNA: TGTGCCAGCAGCAATTCAGATACG.